These 17 T cell receptor beta chains share one sample of origin, sequenced in a study of blood T cells in healthy people across ages. A J-beta primer mix and a sample-barcoded 5' primer were used in a second PCR of roughly 6 to 12 cycles. One entry per CDR3 protein results from TCRdb running MiXCR on the 5' RACE reads. This sample has 650,000 to 700,000 distinct CDR3 sequences; around 32% occur once, and the top ten carry 15% to 19%. Source material: blood. The source of these receptors is a woman of 80 years or more in good health.

In its sample, this clonotype was seen many times. The CDR3 sequence: CASSQDGREKLFF. The CDR3, as DNA: TGCGCCAGCAGCCAAGACGGTAGGGAAAAACTGTTTTTT. V gene TRBV4-3 combines with J gene TRBJ1-4, with D hard to call. This CDR3 has 13 residues. Germline V lookup: CDR1 LGHNA, CDR2 YSLEER. Trimming left V 0 bases short and J 8 bases short, with 7 bases between.

Ten or more counts support this clonotype. The chain has TRBV6-5 and TRBJ2-7; D possibly corresponds to TRBD1 (5 bases). Trimming took off 5 bases at V and 8 bases at J, with 19 bases between the two ends. The CDR3 has 14 residues. Germline-derived CDR1 and CDR2 are MNHEY and SVGAGI. CDR3 sequence reads: CASSTRGRASKQYF. The DNA of the CDR3 is TGTGCCAGCAGTACCCGAGGCAGGGCATCCAAGCAGTACTTC.

In its sample, this clonotype was seen once. The rearrangement uses TRBV12-3 or TRBV12-4 and TRBJ1-2; weak D call: TRBD1 (6 bases). The V gene lost 2 bases and the J gene lost 8 bases, with 18 bases spanning the gap. The CDR3 is 15 residues long. The CDR3 loop is CASSLRGNNYGGYTF. The CDR3 bases are TGTGCCAGCAGTTTAAGGGGGAATAACTATGGCGGCTACACCTTC.

This clonotype was found many times. V and J are TRBV3-1 and TRBJ2-7, with a tentative D call TRBD1 (5 bases). Germline lookup yields CDR1 LGHDT and CDR2 YNNKEL (reference sequence). Trimming removed 0 bases from V and 3 bases from J, with 12 bases in between. CDR3 length equals 15 residues. CDR3 coding DNA: TGTGCCAGCAGCCAAGATCTACAGGCAGTCTACGAGCAGTACTTC. The encoded protein is CASSQDLQAVYEQYF.

This clonotype has a count of ten or more. The rearrangement links TRBV20-1 to TRBJ2-1, with D uncertain. Trimming left V 3 bases short and J 5 bases short, with 8 bases between. The germline V gene has CDR1 DFQATT and CDR2 SNEGSKA (reference sequence). This CDR3 has 12 amino acids. The CDR3: CSASPEDNEQFF. In DNA form, the CDR3 reads TGCAGTGCTAGCCCCGAGGACAATGAGCAGTTCTTC.

This clonotype was counted many times. J is TRBJ2-1 and V is TRBV7-2; D may be TRBD1 or TRBD2 (6 bases each). The CDR3 length is 15 residues. V dropped 5 bases and J dropped 6 bases, with 17 bases sitting between them. Germline CDR1 and CDR2: SGHTA and FQGNSA. Here the CDR3 reads CASSAGRGPLNEQFF. The DNA for the CDR3 is TGTGCCAGCAGCGCGGGCCGGGGGCCCCTCAATGAGCAGTTCTTC.

For this clonotype: Being one base from a much bigger clone, this may be a read error. V gene TRBV28 combines with J gene TRBJ2-5; 9 bases map to TRBD1. Per the germline V gene, CDR1 is MDHEN and CDR2 is SYDVKM. With 5 bases clipped from V and 4 bases from J, the junction kept 8 bases outside the gene matches. CDR3 length equals 15 residues. CDR3 nucleotides: TGTGCCAGCAGTACCCACAGGGGGCACGGAGAGACCCAGTACTTC. Protein product: CASSTHRGHGETQYF.

This clonotype was seen ten or more times. The J gene is TRBJ2-6, the V gene TRBV28, with no clear D. This CDR3 comprises 14 residues. The V end was cut by 7 bases, the J end by 2 bases, with 9 bases between. Germline CDR1 is MDHEN and CDR2 is SYDVKM. CDR3 DNA sequence: TGTGCCAGCAAGCGAAGTCCTGGGGCCAACGTCCTGACTTTC. As protein: CASKRSPGANVLTF.

This clonotype was seen only a few times. CDR3: CASSLGQRMNTEAFF. In nucleotides, the CDR3 is TGTGCCAGCAGCTTAGGACAGAGAATGAACACTGAAGCTTTCTTT. The chain employs TRBV5-6 and TRBJ1-1; D may be TRBD1 (6 bases). The germline CDR1 and CDR2 sequences are SGHDT and YYEEEE. With 2 bases removed from V and 0 bases from J, the gap between germline ends came to 11 bases. The CDR3 has 15 amino acids.

This clonotype was observed many times. The chain has TRBV7-8 and TRBJ2-5, with 9 bases aligning to TRBD1. Germline V gene sequence: CDR1 SGHVS, CDR2 FQNEAQ. The CDR3 covers 15 residues. Trimming at V came to 4 bases and at J to 2 bases, leaving 5 bases not matched to a gene. DNA for the CDR3: TGTGCCAGCAGCTCCTCCGGGACAGGGCAAGAGACCCAGTACTTC. This translates into CASSSSGTGQETQYF. The complete variable domain, with remaining parts taken from reference TRBV7-8 and TRBJ2-5, reads GAGVSQSPRYKVAKRGQDVALRCDPISGHVSLFWYQQALGQGPEFLTYFQNEAQLDKSGLPSDRFFAERPEGSVSTLKIQRTQQEDSAVYLCASSSSGTGQETQYFGPGTRLLVL.

The table lists this clonotype with a few counts. The chain joins TRBV5-1 to TRBJ2-3; D is perhaps TRBD1 (7 bases). From germline, CDR1 is SGHRS and CDR2 YFSETQ. The CDR3 runs to 16 residues. V was trimmed by 5 bases and J by 5 bases, leaving 21 bases between them. CDR3 residues: CASRISRGASRDTQYF. The CDR3 DNA reads TGCGCCAGCAGAATCAGCAGGGGGGCATCGAGAGATACGCAGTATTTT. Full variable domain (rest looked up from reference TRBV5-1 and TRBJ2-3): KAGVTQTPRYLIKTRGQQVTLSCSPISGHRSVSWYQQTPGQGLQFLFEYFSETQRNKGNFPGRFSGRQFSNSRSEMNVSTLELGDSALYLCASRISRGASRDTQYFGPGTRLTVL.

This clonotype has a count of ten or more. The chain employs TRBV27 and TRBJ2-7; tentatively, D is TRBD2 (7 bases). The V gene's germline CDR1 is MNHEY and CDR2 SMNVEV (reference sequence). The germline V and J ends were trimmed by 2 bases and 1 base, with 12 bases remaining between them. The CDR3 runs to 15 residues. The CDR3 DNA sequence: TGTGCCAGCAGTTTAATGCGGGGGCCTTCCTACGAGCAGTACTTC. Its protein product is CASSLMRGPSYEQYF.

This clonotype appeared a few times. The chain links TRBV4-2 to TRBJ2-2, with D uncertain. The CDR3 has 13 amino acids. The germline V and J ends were trimmed by 3 bases and 5 bases, with 7 bases remaining between them. Looked up from germline, CDR1 is LGHNA and CDR2 is YNFKEQ. The CDR3 bases are TGTGCCAGCAGCCATGCCGGGACCGGGGAGCTGTTTTTT. Its protein product is CASSHAGTGELFF.

This chain joins TRBV12-3 or TRBV12-4 and TRBJ1-1; D may be TRBD1 (6 bases). Between the trimmed V and J ends, which lost 4 bases and 5 bases, there was a span of 14 bases. The CDR3 is 14 residues long. The CDR3 region is CASSSGGLETEAFF. CDR3 bases: TGTGCCAGCAGTTCCGGGGGGCTAGAAACTGAAGCTTTCTTT.

The CDR3: CSVGTQETQYF. In nucleotides, the CDR3 is TGCAGCGTTGGAACCCAAGAGACCCAGTACTTC. The chain couples TRBV29-1 to TRBJ2-5, with D uncertain. V was clipped by 4 bases and J by 1 base, with 4 bases between them. The CDR3 has 11 residues. Per the germline V gene, CDR1 is SQVTM and CDR2 is ANQGSEA.

This clonotype has at least ten counts. The chain links TRBV7-7 to TRBJ2-1; D possibly matches TRBD1 or TRBD2 (5 bases each). Germline V gene data show CDR1 as SSHAT and CDR2 as FNYEAQ (reference sequence). The V and J ends lost 2 bases and 9 bases respectively, with 17 bases between them. The CDR3 length is 15 residues. The CDR3 sequence: CASSLRVGTVSEQFF. The CDR3 bases are TGTGCCAGCAGCTTAAGGGTCGGGACCGTTAGTGAGCAGTTCTTC.

Only a few counts were recorded for this clonotype. A single base separates this from a much larger clone, so it may be a read error. The chain joins TRBV6-5 to TRBJ2-7, with 7 bases matching TRBD1. V trimming: 5 bases; J trimming: 5 bases; junction bases outside the gene matches: 9. This CDR3 region has 14 residues. Germline assignment: CDR1 MNHEY and CDR2 SVGAGI. The CDR3 reads CASSGRQGWNEQYF. In DNA form, the CDR3 reads TGTGCCAGCAGTGGCCGACAGGGATGGAACGAGCAGTACTTC.